This TCR beta chain was obtained from a study of blood T cells in healthy people across ages. This clonotype was seen a few times. A J-beta primer mix and a sample-barcoded 5' primer were used in a second PCR of roughly 7 to 12 cycles. TCRdb re-called the 5' RACE reads through MiXCR, storing one row per CDR3 protein. The table has some 1.5 million distinct CDR3 sequences, approximately 30% seen once. Per germline, CDR1 SEHNR and CDR2 FQNEAQ (reference sequence). The ends were cut back, 5 bases at V and 6 bases at J, with 13 bases in the middle. The CDR3 totals 13 residues. The TCR sequence derives from a woman aged 25 to 39 in good health. The chain employs TRBV7-9 and TRBJ2-5; possibly TRBD1 or TRBD2 for D (5 bases each). Input material: blood. CDR3 region: CASSPTEGQTQYF. CDR3 bases: TGTGCCAGCAGCCCTACAGAGGGGCAGACCCAGTACTTC. The variable domain in full, with the rest retrieved from reference TRBV7-9 and TRBJ2-5, is DTGVSQNPRHKITKRGQNVTFRCDPISEHNRLYWYRQTLGQGPEFLTYFQNEAQLEKSRLLSDRFSAERPKGSFSTLEIQRTEQGDSAMYLCASSPTEGQTQYFGPGTRLLVL.